This TCR beta chain comes out of a study of CD8 T cells in ankylosing spondylitis. Whole-study results and caveats: Ankylosing spondylitis blood seemed to carry a telltale TCR beta motif made of eight highly homologous variants. It was reported that disease-linked clones were significantly enriched in matched ankylosing spondylitis synovial fluid. Clones linked to the disease showed a CD8+ phenotype. They occurred at relatively low frequencies in peripheral blood. Some of these motif variants have turned up before, in reports on reactive arthritis synovial fluid and blood.

Trimming left V 7 bases short and J 3 bases short, with 10 bases between. Germline V gives CDR1 MNHEY, CDR2 SVGEGT. The CDR3 has 13 amino acids. A quantitative 5'-RACE method, one with molecular barcodes, was used to make TCR beta libraries. One entry per CDR3 protein results from TCRdb running MiXCR on the 5' RACE reads. The table has roughly 370,000 distinct CDR3 sequences, about 20% seen once; the top ten hold roughly a sixth. This clonotype was seen only a few times. The target antigen is unknown. Sequencing used blood, either unsorted or a sorted T cell fraction (not recorded which). The TCR originated in a male donor with ankylosing spondylitis. The chain joins TRBV6-2 or TRBV6-3 to TRBJ2-1; tentatively, D is TRBD1 (5 bases). This CDR3 reads CASTEDNYNEQFF. The CDR3 coding sequence is TGTGCCAGCACCGAGGACAACTACAATGAGCAGTTCTTC.